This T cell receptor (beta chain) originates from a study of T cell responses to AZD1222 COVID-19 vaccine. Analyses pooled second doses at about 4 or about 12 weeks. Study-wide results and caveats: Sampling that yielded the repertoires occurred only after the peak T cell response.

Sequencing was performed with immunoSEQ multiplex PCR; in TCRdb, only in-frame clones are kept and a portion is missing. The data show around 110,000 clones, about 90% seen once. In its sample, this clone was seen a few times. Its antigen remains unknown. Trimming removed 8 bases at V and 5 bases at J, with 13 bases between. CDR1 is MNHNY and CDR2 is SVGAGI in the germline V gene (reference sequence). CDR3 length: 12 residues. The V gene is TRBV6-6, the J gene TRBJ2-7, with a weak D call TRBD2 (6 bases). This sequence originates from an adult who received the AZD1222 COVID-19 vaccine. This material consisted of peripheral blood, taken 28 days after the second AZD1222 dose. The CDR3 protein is CASSSEGHEQYF. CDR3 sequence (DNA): TGTGCCAGCTCTAGCGAGGGCCACGAGCAGTACTTC.